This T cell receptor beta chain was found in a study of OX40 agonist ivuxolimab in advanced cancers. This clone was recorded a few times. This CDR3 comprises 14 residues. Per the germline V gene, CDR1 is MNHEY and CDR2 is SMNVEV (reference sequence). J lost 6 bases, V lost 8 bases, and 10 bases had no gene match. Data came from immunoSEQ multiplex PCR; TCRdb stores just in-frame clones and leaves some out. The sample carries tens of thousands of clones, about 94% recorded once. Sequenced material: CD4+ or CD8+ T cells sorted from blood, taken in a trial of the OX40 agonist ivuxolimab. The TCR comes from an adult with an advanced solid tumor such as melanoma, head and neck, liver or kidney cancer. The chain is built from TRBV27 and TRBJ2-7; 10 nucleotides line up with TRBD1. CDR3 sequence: CASDDRGRLGEQYF. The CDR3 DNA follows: TGTGCCAGCGACGACAGGGGGCGCTTGGGCGAGCAGTACTTC.